The clone carrying this TCR beta chain was seen more than once but under ten times. It was with unique molecular identifiers that the TCRbeta library was prepared. TCRdb called the PCR reads again in MiXCR, with one record for every CDR3 protein. The sample records about 640,000 distinct CDR3 sequences, roughly 17% being singletons. The sample is drawn from a study of T-cell reconstitution after alpha-beta-depleted transplantation in children. This specimen was PBMCs from the stem cell graft donor, taken from the stem cell graft. The TCR originated in a human donor who donated a stem cell graft to a child with acute myeloid leukemia.

The CDR3 DNA reads as TGTGCCAGCAGCATTGACAGGGGGTCCGGGGAGCTGTTTTTT. Amino acid sequence: CASSIDRGSGELFF. The rearrangement uses TRBV7-2 and TRBJ2-2, with 9 positions matching TRBD1. This CDR3 contains 14 residues. CDR1 and CDR2 from the germline V gene are SGHTA and FQGNSA. J lost 6 bases, V lost 5 bases, and 4 bases had no gene match.